Listed here are 29 T cell receptor beta chains from one sample, sequenced in a study of preoperative IRX-2 immunotherapy in early breast cancer. TCRdb's copy holds only in-frame clones and misses some; the assay was immunoSEQ multiplex PCR. In the table there are 20,000 to 30,000 clones, approximately 80% of which are singletons. Sample treatment: preoperative locoregional IRX-2 cytokine immunotherapy. The source was lymph node tissue, collected after IRX-2 immunotherapy. The receptor source for this set is a human donor with breast cancer.

The chain uses TRBV15 and TRBJ1-6, with D possibly matching TRBD1 (5 bases). This CDR3 has 14 residues. The germline CDR1 and CDR2 sequences are LNHNV and YYDKDF (reference sequence). Trimming took 0 bases from V and 8 from J, leaving 8 bases between them. The CDR3 DNA follows: TGTGCCACCAGCAGAGATTGGGGGTATTCACCCCTCCACTTT. Residues: CATSRDWGYSPLHF. The full variable domain, completed using reference TRBV15 and TRBJ1-6, is DAMVIQNPRYQVTQFGKPVTLSCSQTLNHNVMYWYQQKSSQAPKLLFHYYDKDFNNEADTPDNFQSRRPNTSFCFLDIRSPGLGDTAMYLCATSRDWGYSPLHFGNGTRLTVT.

The chain employs TRBV30 and TRBJ1-2, with D unresolved. Trimming pared 4 bases from V and 3 bases from J, leaving 9 bases between. CDR3 length: 12 amino acids. Germline V gene lookup returns CDR1 GTSNPN and CDR2 SVGIG (reference sequence). The CDR3 nucleotides are TGTGCCTGGAATATGAACTACTATGGCTACACCTTC. It translates to CAWNMNYYGYTF.

The CDR3: CSVEFYRGPSREKLFF. CDR3 coding DNA: TGCAGCGTTGAATTTTACCGGGGGCCAAGCAGGGAAAAACTGTTTTTT. J is TRBJ1-4 and V is TRBV29-1, with D perhaps TRBD1 (6 bases). V was pared by 2 bases and J by 8 bases, with 21 bases between. Germline V gene lookup returns CDR1 SQVTM and CDR2 ANQGSEA. CDR3 size: 16 residues. Complete variable domain (other parts from reference TRBV29-1 and TRBJ1-4): SAVISQKPSRDICQRGTSLTIQCQVDSQVTMMFWYRQQPGQSLTLIATANQGSEATYESGFVIDKFPISRPNLTFSTLTVSNMSPEDSSIYLCSVEFYRGPSREKLFFGSGTQLSVL.

The chain couples TRBV28 to TRBJ1-6; D is unresolved. The length of the CDR3 is 14 residues. From germline, CDR1 is MDHEN and CDR2 SYDVKM. The germline V and J ends were trimmed by 3 bases and 7 bases, with 10 bases remaining between them. The CDR3 reads CASSFAARNSPLHF. CDR3 DNA sequence: TGTGCCAGCAGTTTTGCAGCACGGAATTCACCCCTCCACTTT.

The CDR3, as DNA: TGTGCCAGCAGCGCAAGACAGGGCCTCTCTGGAAACACCATATATTTT. Translation gives CASSARQGLSGNTIYF. The chain links TRBV7-5 to TRBJ1-3; the D segment call TRBD1 is taken from the table without a DNA check. TRBV7-5 constitutes a pseudogene. The CDR3 contains 16 residues.

The rearrangement links TRBV6-8 to TRBJ1-1; unclear D gene. V was shortened by 5 bases and J by 0 bases, with 10 bases between the two germline ends. In germline, CDR1 is MNHGY, CDR2 SAAAGT. The CDR3 is 14 residues long. CDR3 protein: CASSPGFMNTEAFF. CDR3 nucleotides: TGTGCCAGCAGTCCGGGATTCATGAACACTGAAGCTTTCTTT.

This sequence joins TRBV7-8 and TRBJ2-3; D is possibly TRBD2 (6 bases). Germline CDR1 is SGHVS and CDR2 is FQNEAQ. V was shortened by 2 bases and J by 7 bases, with 10 bases between the two germline ends. The CDR3 length is 13 residues. The DNA of the CDR3 is TGTGCCAGCAGCTTATGGGCGGGGAATACGCAGTATTTT. Amino acids: CASSLWAGNTQYF.

This clone appeared a few times. The J gene is TRBJ2-1, the V gene TRBV29-1, with 11 nucleotides matching TRBD2. The CDR3 extends over 13 amino acids. Germline CDR1 reads SQVTM; CDR2 reads ANQGSEA. The V gene end was trimmed by 8 bases and the J gene end by 7 bases; junction bases not matched to a gene: 7. CDR3: CSTRLAGRNEQFF. The CDR3 nucleotides are TGCAGCACTAGACTAGCGGGGCGAAATGAGCAGTTCTTC.

The gene calls are TRBV18 and TRBJ1-5, with D unresolved. The CDR3 is made up of 14 amino acids. The germline V gene has CDR1 KGHSH and CDR2 LQKENI. The ends were cut back, 5 bases at V and 7 bases at J, with 15 bases in the middle. CDR3: CASSTVRVGQPQHF. The DNA for the CDR3 is TGTGCCAGCTCAACAGTACGGGTGGGGCAGCCCCAGCATTTT.

J is TRBJ1-1 and V is TRBV19; D gene uncertain. The germline V gene encodes CDR1 LNHDA and CDR2 SQIVND (reference sequence). Between the trimmed V and J ends, which lost 3 bases and 1 base, there was a span of 15 bases. The CDR3 runs to 16 residues. The DNA for the CDR3 is TGTGCCAGTAGTATCCCCGGCTCTGTGTGGAACACTGAAGCTTTCTTT. It codes for CASSIPGSVWNTEAFF.

V usage is TRBV18 and J usage is TRBJ2-1, with D uncertain. The V end was cut by 2 bases, the J end by 9 bases, with 11 bases between. Per germline, CDR1 KGHSH and CDR2 LQKENI. This CDR3 contains 13 residues. Written as DNA, the CDR3 is TGTGCCAGCTCACCATTGCAGGACGTTGAGCAGTTCTTC. It encodes CASSPLQDVEQFF.

This chain connects TRBV15 to TRBJ2-7; 10 positions match TRBD1. Trimming removed 2 bases from V and 3 bases from J; junction bases left unmatched: 7. The germline V gene has CDR1 LNHNV and CDR2 YYDKDF (reference sequence). The CDR3 length is 16 residues. CDR3 DNA: TGTGCCACCAGCAGACTAGGGACAGGGGACTACTACGAGCAGTACTTC. Translating gives CATSRLGTGDYYEQYF.

The V call is TRBV19, the J call TRBJ1-4; D uncertain. The length of the CDR3 is 15 residues. V was trimmed by 5 bases and J by 3 bases, leaving 13 bases between them. In germline, CDR1 is LNHDA, CDR2 SQIVND (reference sequence). CDR3: CASSALGLSNEKLFF. As DNA, the CDR3 is TGTGCCAGTAGTGCGCTGGGGTTATCTAATGAAAAACTGTTTTTT.

The rearrangement joins TRBV10-1 to TRBJ2-2, with TRBD1 matching over 9 bases. CDR1 and CDR2 (germline): WNHNN, SYGVQD (reference sequence). V shed 4 bases, J shed 0 bases, and the junction held 0 bases outside the gene matches. This CDR3 comprises 15 residues. DNA of the CDR3: TGCGCCAGCAGTGGGGACAGGGCGAACACCGGGGAGCTGTTTTTT. It codes for CASSGDRANTGELFF.

The chain is built from TRBV4-1 and TRBJ1-3, with D perhaps TRBD1 (6 bases). This CDR3 has 13 amino acids. Germline CDR1 MGHRA, CDR2 YSYEKL. V was pared by 5 bases and J by 3 bases, with 8 bases between. The CDR3 region has the DNA TGCGCCAGCAGCGGGGGGCATGGAAACACCATATATTTT. Translating it yields CASSGGHGNTIYF.

The rearrangement joins TRBV5-1 to TRBJ2-3, with 10 positions matching TRBD2. Germline V gene lookup returns CDR1 SGHRS and CDR2 YFSETQ. CDR3 length equals 15 residues. The J segment lost 6 bases and the V segment lost 5 bases, leaving 9 bases of the junction unmatched. CDR3 DNA: TGCGCCAGCAGGGCGGCTAGCGGGGGTTCGGATACGCAGTATTTT. It specifies CASRAASGGSDTQYF. Drawing the rest from reference TRBV5-1 and TRBJ2-3, the complete variable domain is KAGVTQTPRYLIKTRGQQVTLSCSPISGHRSVSWYQQTPGQGLQFLFEYFSETQRNKGNFPGRFSGRQFSNSRSEMNVSTLELGDSALYLCASRAASGGSDTQYFGPGTRLTVL.

The chain uses TRBV9 and TRBJ1-1; D might be TRBD1 (5 bases). This CDR3 spans 14 amino acids. V was trimmed by 2 bases and J by 4 bases, leaving 12 bases between them. Germline CDR1 and CDR2: SGDLS and YYNGEE. Written as DNA, the CDR3 is TGTGCCAGCAGCGTGGGACTGGGAGGCACTGAAGCTTTCTTT. Residues: CASSVGLGGTEAFF.

The J gene is TRBJ1-1, the V gene TRBV11-3, with TRBD1 matching over 8 bases. Germline assignment: CDR1 SGHNT and CDR2 YENEEA. Trimming cost V 5 bases and J 7 bases; bases outside gene matches: 9. This CDR3 contains 14 residues. The DNA of the CDR3 is TGTGCCAGCAGCAGACAGGGACAGGCACTTGAAGCTTTCTTT. It yields the protein CASSRQGQALEAFF.

The chain has TRBV28 and TRBJ1-2, with a possible D match to TRBD1 (5 bases). The CDR3 spans 13 residues. The V end lost 4 bases, the J end lost 4 bases, and 10 bases lay between the germline ends. CDR1 and CDR2 (germline): MDHEN, SYDVKM. CDR3 DNA: TGTGCCAGCAGTTACGGGACGACCTATGGCTACACCTTC. Its protein product is CASSYGTTYGYTF.

The chain links TRBV29-1 to TRBJ2-5; D remains ambiguous. Germline V lookup: CDR1 SQVTM, CDR2 ANQGSEA. CDR3 length equals 13 residues. V lost 1 base and J lost 1, with 7 bases in between. As DNA, the CDR3 is TGCAGCGTTGAAGTTAGCTTCCAAGAGACCCAGTACTTC. It translates to CSVEVSFQETQYF.

This rearrangement joins TRBV5-1 to TRBJ2-7; a possible D gene is TRBD1 (5 bases). In germline, CDR1 is SGHRS, CDR2 YFSETQ. The CDR3 runs 16 residues. CDR3 protein: CQQLRGGVTETDEQYV. Written as DNA, the CDR3 is TGCCAGCAGCTTAGGGGTGGCGTGACTGAGACTGACGAGCAGTACGTC.

The rearrangement joins TRBV18 to TRBJ1-5, with D perhaps matching TRBD1 (5 bases). There are 13 residues in the CDR3. The germline gives CDR1 KGHSH, CDR2 LQKENI. With 3 bases removed from V and 7 bases from J, the gap between germline ends came to 10 bases. The CDR3 spells CASSPQGEQPQHF. The CDR3, as DNA: TGTGCCAGCTCACCTCAGGGAGAACAGCCCCAGCATTTT.

The chain recombines TRBV28 with TRBJ1-1; D gene ambiguous. V dropped 6 bases and J dropped 1 base, with 15 bases sitting between them. The CDR3 totals 15 residues. Germline CDR1 reads MDHEN; CDR2 reads SYDVKM. CDR3 coding DNA: TGTGCCAGCAGCCAGCCGAGGGCACCGAACACTGAAGCTTTCTTT. Translated: CASSQPRAPNTEAFF.

The rearrangement joins TRBV15 to TRBJ2-1, with TRBD2 matching over 11 bases. The CDR3 has 15 residues. CDR1 and CDR2 (germline): LNHNV, YYDKDF (reference sequence). V trimming: 0 bases; J trimming: 10 bases; junction bases outside the gene matches: 5. CDR3 in DNA: TGTGCCACCAGCAGAGATAGCGGGGGGGCCGAAGAGCAGTTCTTC. Its translation is CATSRDSGGAEEQFF.

The chain has TRBV19 and TRBJ2-4; D remains ambiguous. Between the trimmed V and J ends, which lost 1 base and 6 bases, there was a span of 4 bases. CDR1 is LNHDA and CDR2 is SQIVND in the germline V gene (reference sequence). The CDR3 totals 12 residues. The CDR3 protein is CASSIVRNIQYF. The DNA for the CDR3 is TGTGCCAGTAGTATAGTACGAAACATTCAGTACTTC.

This clone appeared once. The junction differs from germline at one of its ends, possibly a read error. The J gene is TRBJ1-1, the V gene TRBV6-8; a weak D match, TRBD1 (5 bases). Germline V gene sequence: CDR1 MNHGY, CDR2 SAAAGT. The CDR3 length is 14 residues. The CDR3 bases are TGTGCCATCAGTGGTCTGGGGGGAGGAACTGAAGCTTTCTTT. As protein: CAISGLGGGTEAFF.

V gene TRBV29-1 combines with J gene TRBJ1-5; D is ambiguous. This CDR3 is 12 amino acids long. Trimming removed 0 bases from V and 7 bases from J, with 7 bases in between. Germline loops: CDR1 SQVTM, CDR2 ANQGSEA. The CDR3 spells CSVEETRQPQHF. The DNA of the CDR3 is TGCAGCGTTGAAGAGACTCGGCAGCCCCAGCATTTT.

This rearrangement joins TRBV19 to TRBJ1-1; no reliable D call. V lost 9 bases and J 5 bases, leaving 16 bases between the germline ends. This CDR3 is 13 amino acids long. From germline, CDR1 is LNHDA and CDR2 SQIVND (reference sequence). The CDR3 loop is CASRHIQGTEAFF. The CDR3 bases are TGTGCCAGCCGGCACATCCAAGGGACTGAAGCTTTCTTT.

This chain links TRBV6-7 with TRBJ1-1, with a tentative D call TRBD1 (6 bases). Being an ORF, TRBV6-7 has a function that is uncertain. This CDR3 is built from 14 residues. V shed 4 bases and J shed 1 base, with 10 bases lying between them. The CDR3 reads CASSLLGGNTEAFF. The CDR3 DNA reads TGTGCCAGCAGTTTGTTAGGGGGGAACACTGAAGCTTTCTTT.